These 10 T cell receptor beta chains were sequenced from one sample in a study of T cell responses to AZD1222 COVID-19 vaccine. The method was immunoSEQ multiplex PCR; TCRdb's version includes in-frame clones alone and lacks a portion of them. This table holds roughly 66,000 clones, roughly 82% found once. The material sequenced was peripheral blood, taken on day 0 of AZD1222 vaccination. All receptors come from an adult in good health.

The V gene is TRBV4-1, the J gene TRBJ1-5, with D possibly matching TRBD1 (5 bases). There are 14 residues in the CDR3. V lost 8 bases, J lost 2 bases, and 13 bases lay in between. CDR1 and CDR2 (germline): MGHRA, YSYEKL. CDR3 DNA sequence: TGCGCCAGCGGAGACGCGGGGCGCAATCAGCCCCAGCATTTT. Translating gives CASGDAGRNQPQHF.

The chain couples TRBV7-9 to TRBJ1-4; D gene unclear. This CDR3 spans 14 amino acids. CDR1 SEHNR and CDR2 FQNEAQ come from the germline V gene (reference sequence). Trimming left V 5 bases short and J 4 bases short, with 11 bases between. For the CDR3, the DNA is TGTGCCAGCAGCCTACGGACGGGTAATGAAAAACTGTTTTTT. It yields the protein CASSLRTGNEKLFF.

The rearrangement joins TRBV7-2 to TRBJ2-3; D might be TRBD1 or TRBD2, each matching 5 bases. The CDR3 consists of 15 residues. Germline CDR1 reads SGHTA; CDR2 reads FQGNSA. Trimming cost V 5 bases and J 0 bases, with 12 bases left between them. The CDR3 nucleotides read TGTGCCAGCAGCGGGACGGGCTACAGCACAGATACGCAGTATTTT. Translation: CASSGTGYSTDTQYF.

The CDR3: CASSLYTGELFF. The CDR3 region has the DNA TGCGCCAGCAGCCTCTACACCGGGGAGCTGTTTTTT. The chain links TRBV5-1 to TRBJ2-2, with unresolved D. Germline V gives CDR1 SGHRS, CDR2 YFSETQ. This CDR3 region has 12 residues. Deletions cut 4 bases from V and 3 bases from J, with 4 bases between.

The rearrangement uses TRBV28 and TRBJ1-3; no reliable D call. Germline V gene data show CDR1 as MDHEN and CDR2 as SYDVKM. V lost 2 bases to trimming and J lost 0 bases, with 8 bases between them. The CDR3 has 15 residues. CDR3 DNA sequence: TGTGCCAGCAGTTTAGTGAGGAACTCTGGAAACACCATATATTTT. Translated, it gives CASSLVRNSGNTIYF.

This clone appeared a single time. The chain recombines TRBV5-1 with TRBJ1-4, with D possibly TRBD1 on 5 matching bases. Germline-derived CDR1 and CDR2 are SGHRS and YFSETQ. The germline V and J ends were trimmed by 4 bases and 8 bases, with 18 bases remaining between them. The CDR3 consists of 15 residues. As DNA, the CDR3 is TGCGCCAGCAGCACGACCGGGACGACGAGAGAAAAACTGTTTTTT. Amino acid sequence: CASSTTGTTREKLFF.

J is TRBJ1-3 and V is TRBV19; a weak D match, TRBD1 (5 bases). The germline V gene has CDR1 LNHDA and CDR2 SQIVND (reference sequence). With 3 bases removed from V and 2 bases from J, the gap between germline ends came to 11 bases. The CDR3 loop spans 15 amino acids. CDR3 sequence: CASSIRTRTGNTIYF. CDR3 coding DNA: TGTGCCAGTAGTATTCGGACACGGACTGGAAACACCATATATTTT.

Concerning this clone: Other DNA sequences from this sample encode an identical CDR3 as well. This CDR3 reads CASSQLAGANNEQFF. CDR3 nucleotide sequence: TGTGCCAGCAGCCAGCTAGCGGGGGCCAACAATGAGCAGTTCTTC. The chain uses TRBV4-2 and TRBJ2-1, with 10 nucleotides matching TRBD2. The germline CDR1 and CDR2 sequences are LGHNA and YNFKEQ. The V segment lost 3 bases and the J segment 5 bases; nucleotides outside the gene matches: 4. The CDR3 spans 15 residues.

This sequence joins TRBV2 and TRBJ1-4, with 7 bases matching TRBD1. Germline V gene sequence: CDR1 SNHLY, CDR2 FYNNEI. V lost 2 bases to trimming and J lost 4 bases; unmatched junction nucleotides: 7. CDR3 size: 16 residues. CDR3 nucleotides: TGTGCCAGCAGTGAAATCGAGACAGGGATTAATGAAAAACTGTTTTTT. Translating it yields CASSEIETGINEKLFF.

CDR3 loop: CASSTQGYTIYF. Here the CDR3 DNA reads TGTGCCAGCAGTACGCAGGGCTACACCATATATTTT. The J gene is TRBJ1-3, the V gene TRBV12-3 or TRBV12-4; D is possibly TRBD1 (5 bases). The CDR3 runs to 12 residues. The V and J ends lost 5 bases and 8 bases respectively, with 10 bases between them.